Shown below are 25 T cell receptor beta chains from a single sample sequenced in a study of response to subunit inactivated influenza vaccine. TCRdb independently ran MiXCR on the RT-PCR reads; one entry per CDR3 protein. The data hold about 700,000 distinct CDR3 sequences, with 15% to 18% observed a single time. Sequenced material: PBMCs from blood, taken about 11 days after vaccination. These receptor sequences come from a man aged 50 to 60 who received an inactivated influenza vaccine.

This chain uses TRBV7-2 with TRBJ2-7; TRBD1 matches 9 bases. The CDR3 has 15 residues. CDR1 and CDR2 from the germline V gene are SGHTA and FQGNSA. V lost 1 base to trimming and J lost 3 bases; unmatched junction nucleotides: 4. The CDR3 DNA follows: TGTGCCAGCAGCTTAGTGGGGGACAGGGACTACGAGCAGTACTTC. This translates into CASSLVGDRDYEQYF.

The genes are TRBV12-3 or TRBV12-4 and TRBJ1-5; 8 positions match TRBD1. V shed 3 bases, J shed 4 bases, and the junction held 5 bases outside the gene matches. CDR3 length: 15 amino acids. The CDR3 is CASSFTGQDNQPQHF. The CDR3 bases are TGTGCCAGCAGTTTTACGGGACAGGATAATCAGCCCCAGCATTTT.

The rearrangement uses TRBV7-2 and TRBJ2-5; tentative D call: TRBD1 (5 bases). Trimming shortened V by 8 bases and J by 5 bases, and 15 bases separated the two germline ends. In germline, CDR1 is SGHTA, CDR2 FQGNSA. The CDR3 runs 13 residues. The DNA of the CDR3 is TGTGCCAGCTTGAAGGGGTCCGTGGAGACCCAGTACTTC. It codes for CASLKGSVETQYF.

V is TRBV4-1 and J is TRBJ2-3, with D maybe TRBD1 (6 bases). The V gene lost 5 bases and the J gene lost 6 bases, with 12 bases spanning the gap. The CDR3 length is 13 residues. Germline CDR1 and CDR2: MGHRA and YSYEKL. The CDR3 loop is CASSYDRPDTQYF. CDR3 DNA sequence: TGCGCCAGCAGCTACGACAGGCCGGATACGCAGTATTTT.

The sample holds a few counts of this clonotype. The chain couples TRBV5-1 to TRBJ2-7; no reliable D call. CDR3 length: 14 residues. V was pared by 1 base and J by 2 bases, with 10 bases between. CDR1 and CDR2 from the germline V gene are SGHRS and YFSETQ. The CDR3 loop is CASSLSAQTYEQYF. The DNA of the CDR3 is TGCGCCAGCAGCTTGTCGGCACAAACCTACGAGCAGTACTTC.

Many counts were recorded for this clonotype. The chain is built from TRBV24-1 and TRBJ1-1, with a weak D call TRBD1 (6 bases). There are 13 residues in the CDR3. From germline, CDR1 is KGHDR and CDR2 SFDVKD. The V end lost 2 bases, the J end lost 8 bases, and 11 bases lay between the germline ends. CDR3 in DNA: TGTGCCACCAGTGATTACACAGGGACAGAAGCTTTCTTT. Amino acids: CATSDYTGTEAFF.

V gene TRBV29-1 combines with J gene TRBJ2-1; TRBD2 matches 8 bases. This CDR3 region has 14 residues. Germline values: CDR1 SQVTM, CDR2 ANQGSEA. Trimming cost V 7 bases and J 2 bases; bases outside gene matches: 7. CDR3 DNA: TGCAGCGGCCTTATTAGCGGGGCCTACAATGAGCAGTTCTTC. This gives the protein CSGLISGAYNEQFF.

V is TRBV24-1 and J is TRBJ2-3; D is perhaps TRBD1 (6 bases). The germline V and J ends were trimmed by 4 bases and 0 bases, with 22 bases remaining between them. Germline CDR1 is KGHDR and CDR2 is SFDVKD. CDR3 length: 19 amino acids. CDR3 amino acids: CATSDLATDSGGSTDTQYF. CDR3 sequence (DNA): TGTGCCACCAGTGACCTCGCAACGGACAGCGGAGGAAGCACAGATACGCAGTATTTT.

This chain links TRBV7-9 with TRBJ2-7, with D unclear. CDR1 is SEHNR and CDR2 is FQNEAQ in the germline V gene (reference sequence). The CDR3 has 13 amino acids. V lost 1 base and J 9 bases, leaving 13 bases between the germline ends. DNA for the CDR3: TGTGCCAGCAGCTTAGGCGCCCCCGTGAGGCAGTACTTC. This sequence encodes CASSLGAPVRQYF.

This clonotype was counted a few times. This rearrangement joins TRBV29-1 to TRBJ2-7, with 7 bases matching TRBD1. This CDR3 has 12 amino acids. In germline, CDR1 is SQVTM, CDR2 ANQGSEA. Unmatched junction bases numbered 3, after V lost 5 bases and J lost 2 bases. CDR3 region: CSVLGTAYEQYF. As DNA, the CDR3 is TGCAGCGTTTTGGGGACAGCCTACGAGCAGTACTTC.

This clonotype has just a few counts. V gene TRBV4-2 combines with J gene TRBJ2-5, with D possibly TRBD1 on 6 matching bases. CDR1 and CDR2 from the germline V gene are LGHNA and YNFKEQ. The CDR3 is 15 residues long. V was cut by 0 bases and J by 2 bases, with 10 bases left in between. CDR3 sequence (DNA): TGTGCCAGCAGCCAAGATCGGCAGGGGCAAGAGACCCAGTACTTC. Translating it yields CASSQDRQGQETQYF.

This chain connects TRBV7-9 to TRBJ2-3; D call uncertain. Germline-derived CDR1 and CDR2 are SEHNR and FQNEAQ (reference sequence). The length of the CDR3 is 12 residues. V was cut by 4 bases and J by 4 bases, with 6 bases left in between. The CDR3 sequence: CASSWSADTQYF. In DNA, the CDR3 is TGTGCCAGCAGCTGGAGCGCAGATACGCAGTATTTT.

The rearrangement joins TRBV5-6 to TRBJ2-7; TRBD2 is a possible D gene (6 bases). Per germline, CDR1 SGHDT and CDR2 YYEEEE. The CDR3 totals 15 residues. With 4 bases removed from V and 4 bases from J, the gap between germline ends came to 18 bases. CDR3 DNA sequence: TGTGCCAGCAGCGCCGTGCGGGACCCCATATACGAGCAGTACTTC. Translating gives CASSAVRDPIYEQYF.

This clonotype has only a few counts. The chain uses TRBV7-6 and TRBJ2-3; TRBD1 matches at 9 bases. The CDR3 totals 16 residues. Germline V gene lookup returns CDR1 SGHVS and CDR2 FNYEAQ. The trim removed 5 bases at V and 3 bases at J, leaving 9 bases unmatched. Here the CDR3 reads CASSQGAGTGTDTQYF. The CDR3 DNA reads TGTGCCAGCAGCCAGGGGGCGGGGACAGGGACAGATACGCAGTATTTT.

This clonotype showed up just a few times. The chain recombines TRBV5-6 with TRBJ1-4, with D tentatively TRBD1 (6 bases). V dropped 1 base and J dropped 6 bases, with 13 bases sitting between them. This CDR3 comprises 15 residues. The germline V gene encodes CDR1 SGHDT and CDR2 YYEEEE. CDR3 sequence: CASSLLAEGDEKLFF. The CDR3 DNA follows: TGTGCCAGCAGCTTGTTAGCCGAGGGGGATGAAAAACTGTTTTTT.

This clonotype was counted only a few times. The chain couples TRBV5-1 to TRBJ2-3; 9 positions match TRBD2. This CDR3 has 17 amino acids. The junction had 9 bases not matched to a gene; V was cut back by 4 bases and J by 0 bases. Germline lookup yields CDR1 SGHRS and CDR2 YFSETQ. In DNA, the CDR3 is TGCGCCAGCAGCCACCTAGCGGGGACTACTAGCACAGATACGCAGTATTTT. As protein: CASSHLAGTTSTDTQYF.

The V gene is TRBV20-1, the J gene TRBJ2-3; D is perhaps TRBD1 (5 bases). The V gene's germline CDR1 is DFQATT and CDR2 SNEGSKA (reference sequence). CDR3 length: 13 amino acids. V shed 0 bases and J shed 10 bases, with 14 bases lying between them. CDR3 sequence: CSARDRLWGSQYF. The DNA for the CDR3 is TGCAGTGCTAGAGACCGATTATGGGGCTCGCAGTATTTT.

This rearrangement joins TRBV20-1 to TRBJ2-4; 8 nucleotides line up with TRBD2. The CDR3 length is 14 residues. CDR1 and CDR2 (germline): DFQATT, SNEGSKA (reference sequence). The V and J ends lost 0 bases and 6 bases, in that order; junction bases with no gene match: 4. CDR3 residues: CSARDILAVNIQYF. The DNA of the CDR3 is TGCAGTGCTAGAGATATACTAGCGGTAAACATTCAGTACTTC.

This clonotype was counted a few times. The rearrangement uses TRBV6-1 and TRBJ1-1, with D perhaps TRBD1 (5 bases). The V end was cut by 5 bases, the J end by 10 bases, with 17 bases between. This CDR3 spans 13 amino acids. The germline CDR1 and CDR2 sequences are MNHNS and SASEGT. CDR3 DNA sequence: TGTGCCAGCAGTCCCCCGGGGGTCGTCGGAGCTTTCTTT. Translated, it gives CASSPPGVVGAFF.

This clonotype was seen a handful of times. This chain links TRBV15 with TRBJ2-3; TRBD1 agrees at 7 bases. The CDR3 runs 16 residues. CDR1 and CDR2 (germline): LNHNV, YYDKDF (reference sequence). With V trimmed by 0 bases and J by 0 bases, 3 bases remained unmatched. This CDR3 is CATSRDPGQSTDTQYF. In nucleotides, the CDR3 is TGTGCCACCAGCAGAGACCCGGGACAGAGCACAGATACGCAGTATTTT.

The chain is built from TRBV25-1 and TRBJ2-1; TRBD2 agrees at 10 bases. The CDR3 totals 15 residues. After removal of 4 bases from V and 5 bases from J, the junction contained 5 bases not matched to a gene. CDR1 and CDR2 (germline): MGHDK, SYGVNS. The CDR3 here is CASSGGLARNNEQFF. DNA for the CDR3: TGTGCCAGCAGTGGGGGACTAGCGAGGAACAATGAGCAGTTCTTC.

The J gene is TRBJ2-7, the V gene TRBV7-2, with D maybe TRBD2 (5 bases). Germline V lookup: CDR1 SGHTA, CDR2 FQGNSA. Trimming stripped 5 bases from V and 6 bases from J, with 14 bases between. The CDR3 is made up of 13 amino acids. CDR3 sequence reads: CASSPSNGGEQYF. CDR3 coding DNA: TGTGCCAGCAGCCCATCAAACGGAGGCGAGCAGTACTTC.

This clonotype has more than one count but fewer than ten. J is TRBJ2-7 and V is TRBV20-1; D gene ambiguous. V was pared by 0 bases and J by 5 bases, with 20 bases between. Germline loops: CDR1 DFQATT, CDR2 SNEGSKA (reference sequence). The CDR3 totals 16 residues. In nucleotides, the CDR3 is TGCAGTGCTAGAGATGAAGGCAGCGTCCCCCTCGACGAGCAGTACTTC. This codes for CSARDEGSVPLDEQYF.

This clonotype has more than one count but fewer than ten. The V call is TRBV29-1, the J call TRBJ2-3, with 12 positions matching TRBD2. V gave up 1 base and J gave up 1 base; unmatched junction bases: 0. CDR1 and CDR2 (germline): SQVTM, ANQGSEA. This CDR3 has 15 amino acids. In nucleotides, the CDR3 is TGCAGCGTTGAAGGGACTAGCGGGGGCACAGATACGCAGTATTTT. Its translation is CSVEGTSGGTDTQYF.

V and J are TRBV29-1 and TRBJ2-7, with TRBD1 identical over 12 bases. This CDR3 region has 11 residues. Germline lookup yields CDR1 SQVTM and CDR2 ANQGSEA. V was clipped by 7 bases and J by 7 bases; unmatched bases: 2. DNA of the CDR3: TGCAGCGGGGGACAGGGGGCTGAGCAGTACTTC. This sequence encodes CSGGQGAEQYF.